The sequence of this T cell receptor beta chain was determined in a study of early T cells in non-severe SARS-CoV-2 infection. Study context: The study sequenced bulk RNA from unsorted whole blood, with chains unpaired. Study conclusions and caveats: Private and CD4 specificities were missed by VDJdb matching, skewed to anti-spike CD8.

This clonotype appeared many times. Antigen specificity is unknown. V lost 5 bases, J lost 7 bases, and 18 bases stayed unmatched. CDR1 is SGHNT and CDR2 is YENEEA in the germline V gene. The CDR3 runs to 17 residues. The TCR library protocol was used to attach unique molecular identifiers. These identifiers were attached to individual cDNA molecules. TCRdb reanalysed the 5' RACE reads using MiXCR and keeps one entry per CDR3 protein. Among roughly 77,000 distinct CDR3 sequences, 9% to 15% were seen once, and the ten largest hold roughly 4.3%. Specimen: whole blood. This clonotype was sampled from an adult who was a healthcare worker with PCR-confirmed SARS-CoV-2 infection or an uninfected control (not recorded which). J is TRBJ2-3 and V is TRBV11-3; 7 nucleotides line up with TRBD1. In nucleotides, the CDR3 is TGTGCCAGCAGCCCCATGAAGGGGGCGGTGGGATTGCATACGCAGTATTTT. Protein product: CASSPMKGAVGLHTQYF.